This T cell receptor (beta chain) was recorded in a study of blood T cell repertoires in COVID-19. Study-wide background: The United States, Italy and Spain were the sources of the acute and convalescent COVID-19 samples. The cDNA or gDNA used as material had been derived from T cells, B-cell-depleted T cells, or PBMCs.

This CDR3 comprises 16 residues. The ends were cut back, 1 base at V and 4 bases at J, with 13 bases in the middle. Germline V lookup: CDR1 SGHNT, CDR2 YENEEA. As handled by the study authors: Amplification of reference gene primers provided the estimated nucleated cell counts. TCRdb's table, derived via immunoSEQ multiplex PCR, lists solely in-frame clones and lacks some. Clone size and the V and J calls come from that table; the DNA yielded D and trimming. Of 100,000 to 140,000 clones in the sample, around 83% are singletons; the top ten hold approximately 4.3%. V is TRBV11-3 and J is TRBJ2-2, with a possible D match to TRBD1 (6 bases). The material sequenced was peripheral blood. This clonotype was sampled from a man between 65 and 85 years old with acute or convalescent COVID-19. CDR3 nucleotide sequence: TGTGCCAGCAGCTTAGGGGTCTCAGGGGTCACCGGGGAGCTGTTTTTT. It encodes CASSLGVSGVTGELFF.